This entry concerns a single T cell receptor beta chain. Its cognate antigen is unknown. Mismatch with germline at one junction end may stem from a read error. The source of the sample is a study of identical twins. General study findings and limits: With beta out-of-frame sequences, excess sharing by twins was weaker.

The length of the CDR3 is 16 residues. Germline V lookup: CDR1 SEHNR, CDR2 FQNEAQ (reference sequence). TCRdb called the 5' RACE reads again in MiXCR, with one record for every CDR3 protein. The table records 200,000 to 250,000 distinct CDR3 sequences, approximately 5.9% of them present only once. This same sample was also taken into another study, of T cells expressing NK-cell markers. From that second work: For several experiments, T cell sorting was restricted to the alpha-beta TCR population by means of an anti-gamma-delta TCR antibody. The CD3+CD56-NKG2C+ fraction of a few donors was also led by these clonotypes.

Sequencing was performed on CD8+ T cells sorted from blood. The TCR comes from a woman younger than 35 in good health. The chain recombines TRBV7-9 with TRBJ1-6; D gene uncertain. The CDR3 sequence: CATPQESQPYNSPLHF. The CDR3 DNA is TGTGCCACCCCGCAGGAGTCCCAACCCTACAATTCACCCCTCCACTTT. Supplemented by reference TRBV7-9 and TRBJ1-6, the full variable domain reads DTGVSQNPRHKITKRGQNVTFRCDPISEHNRLYWYRQTLGQGPEFLTYFQNEAQLEKSRLLSDRFSAERPKGSFSTLEIQRTEQGDSAMYLCATPQESQPYNSPLHFGNGTRLTVT.